The 2 T cell receptor beta chains reported below all come from one sample, sequenced in a study of T cells expressing NK-cell markers. TCRdb re-called the 5' RACE reads, yielding one record per CDR3 amino acid sequence without DNA. The sample table sets out a few hundred thousand distinct CDR3 sequences. What was sequenced was blood T cells: a sorted CD56 or NKG2C T cell subset, CD4+ or CD8+ T cells, or bulk PBMC T cells (not recorded which). The source of these receptors is a young man in good health.

J is TRBJ2-4 and V is TRBV7-9. The CDR3 is 12 residues long. Germline V gene data show CDR1 as SEHNR and CDR2 as FQNEAQ (reference sequence). CDR3 protein: CASSLEGNIQYF.

The chain recombines TRBV7-3 with TRBJ2-1; no DNA is available, so the TRBD1 call from TCRdb remains unchecked. The length of the CDR3 is 16 residues. Looked up from germline, CDR1 is SGHTA and CDR2 is FQGTGA. CDR3 loop: CASSFPGTSSYNEQFF.